Listed here is a single TCR beta chain. Its specificity is unknown. The CDR3 runs to 16 residues. Trimming took 4 bases from V and 1 from J; bases not matched to a gene: 10. Germline V gene lookup returns CDR1 SGHNT and CDR2 YYREEE (reference sequence). Repertoires were generated with immunoSEQ multiplex PCR, while TCRdb's copy carries only in-frame clones and drops some. The sample yields more than 95,000 clones, about nine tenths seen once. This sample stems from a study of T cell responses to AZD1222 COVID-19 vaccine. Points from the study as a whole: Rises in breadth and depth of Spike-specific TCRs came after two AZD1222 doses. Sampled repertoires all dated from after the peak T cell response.

This chain links TRBV5-4 with TRBJ1-2; 7 nucleotides agree with TRBD1. The specimen was peripheral blood, collected on day 0 of MenACWY control vaccination. The TCR sequence derives from an adult in good health. The CDR3 bases are TGTGCCAGCAGCCCAGGAGGTACAGGGGATAACTATGGCTACACCTTC. This gives the protein CASSPGGTGDNYGYTF.